The next 9 T cell receptor beta chains were all read from a single sample in a study of OX40 agonist ivuxolimab in advanced cancers. This table comes from immunoSEQ multiplex PCR, and its TCRdb copy is limited to in-frame clones, with some not included. This sample has 80,000 to 100,000 clones; roughly 94% occur once, and the top ten carry about 2.6%. Sequencing was performed on CD4+ or CD8+ T cells sorted from blood, taken in a trial of the OX40 agonist ivuxolimab. The source of these receptors is an adult with an advanced solid tumor such as melanoma, head and neck, liver or kidney cancer.

V is TRBV7-8 and J is TRBJ2-2; TRBD1 agrees at 12 bases. V was pared by 5 bases and J by 10 bases, with 8 bases of the junction left unmatched. Germline loops: CDR1 SGHVS, CDR2 FQNEAQ. The CDR3 is 15 residues long. The CDR3 reads CASSITGTGGEELFF. For the CDR3, the DNA is TGTGCCAGCAGCATAACCGGGACAGGGGGCGAGGAGCTGTTTTTT.

The rearrangement uses TRBV11-2 and TRBJ1-5; D is uncertain. V dropped 5 bases and J dropped 5 bases, with 10 bases sitting between them. Germline V gene lookup returns CDR1 SGHAT and CDR2 FQNNGV. The CDR3 is made up of 13 amino acids. The chain's CDR3 is CASSPELDQPQHF. The CDR3 DNA follows: TGTGCCAGCAGCCCAGAGTTAGATCAGCCCCAGCATTTT.

The rearrangement uses TRBV10-2 and TRBJ2-1; maybe TRBD2 (6 bases). The CDR3 sequence is 15 residues long. V gave up 6 bases and J gave up 2 bases, with 14 bases separating them. Germline values: CDR1 WSHSY, CDR2 SAAADI. The CDR3 nucleotides read TGCGCCAGCAGCCCTTTCGGGGGTCCCTACAATGAGCAGTTCTTC. Amino acids: CASSPFGGPYNEQFF.

The gene calls are TRBV5-4 and TRBJ2-3, with TRBD2 matching over 13 bases. V gave up 4 bases and J gave up 5 bases; unmatched junction bases: 7. Germline V CDR1 and CDR2: SGHNT, YYREEE (reference sequence). CDR3 length equals 16 residues. CDR3 nucleotide sequence: TGTGCCAGCAGCGCAACTAGCGGGGGGGCCGGAGATACGCAGTATTTT. It encodes CASSATSGGAGDTQYF.

On this clone: The sample has other DNA sequences that encode this CDR3 too. The CDR3 reads CASSDRGYEQYF. CDR3 coding DNA: TGCGCCAGCAGTGACAGGGGATACGAGCAGTACTTC. This chain connects TRBV10-1 to TRBJ2-7, with D possibly TRBD1 on 6 matching bases. This CDR3 region has 12 residues. Germline V gene sequence: CDR1 WNHNN, CDR2 SYGVQD (reference sequence). V lost 3 bases and J 4 bases, leaving 7 bases between the germline ends.

The J gene is TRBJ2-7, the V gene TRBV7-6, with 9 bases that match TRBD1. The CDR3 has 16 residues. In germline, CDR1 is SGHVS, CDR2 FNYEAQ. V lost 1 base to trimming and J lost 2 bases; unmatched junction nucleotides: 6. The CDR3 region has the DNA TGTGCCAGCAGCTTAGGCCCCCGACAGGGGGCCTACGAGCAGTACTTC. It specifies CASSLGPRQGAYEQYF.

In the case of this clone: One junction end disagrees with the germline gene, perhaps due to a read error. The chain has TRBV11-2 and TRBJ1-6, with 10 nucleotides matching TRBD1. The CDR3 loop spans 17 amino acids. Germline V gene sequence: CDR1 SGHAT, CDR2 FQNNGV. This CDR3 is CASSQVSGTGANSPLHF. CDR3 DNA sequence: TGCGCCAGCAGCCAAGTTAGCGGGACAGGGGCGAATTCACCCCTCCACTTT.

The chain joins TRBV6-5 to TRBJ2-7, with TRBD1 matching over 8 bases. V trimming: 6 bases; J trimming: 4 bases; junction bases outside the gene matches: 5. This CDR3 has 13 residues. Germline CDR1 is MNHEY and CDR2 is SVGAGI. DNA of the CDR3: TGTGCCAGCAGGACAGGGGAATCGTACGAGCAGTACTTC. Translated, it gives CASRTGESYEQYF.

V usage is TRBV27 and J usage is TRBJ1-5, with D hard to call. The CDR3 has 14 residues. V was shortened by 2 bases and J by 4 bases, with 9 bases between the two germline ends. The germline V gene has CDR1 MNHEY and CDR2 SMNVEV (reference sequence). CDR3 amino acids: CASSLGVRNQPQHF. The CDR3 nucleotides read TGTGCCAGCAGTTTAGGGGTGCGTAATCAGCCCCAGCATTTT.